The T cell receptor (beta chain) under discussion was sequenced for a study of T-cell memory formation after mild COVID-19. Study-level information: Largely, the TCR clusters proved donor specific.

The table lists this clonotype with a few counts. Its antigen is not identified. Trimming removed 2 bases from V and 6 bases from J, with 14 bases in between. Looked up from germline, CDR1 is MGHDK and CDR2 is SYGVNS. The CDR3 sequence is 15 residues long. Each CDR3 protein gets one entry after TCRdb re-called the 5' RACE reads with MiXCR. Here the sample spans about half a million distinct CDR3 sequences, roughly 18% being singletons. General observations from the study: CM and EM subsets held most contracting CD4+ clones; EMRA held CD8+ ones. Contracting clones from day 15 to 85 had balanced CD4/CD8; later expanders favoured CD4+.

Sequenced sample: PBMCs or a T cell subset sorted from them (not recorded which). The V and J genes are TRBV25-1 and TRBJ2-1, with D possibly being TRBD1 (5 bases). The receptor was isolated from an adult woman who had mild COVID-19 (a few samples of this study predate the infection). Cell type and time point are not known. CDR3 in amino acids: CASSEGQGVFNEQFF. The DNA of the CDR3 is TGTGCCAGCAGTGAAGGGCAGGGCGTGTTCAATGAGCAGTTCTTC.